Each of the 9 T cell receptor beta chains below was sequenced from the same sample in a study of cytomegalovirus exposure and HLA in healthy donors. The PCR made use of 60 Vbeta and 13 Jbeta primers. The method was immunoSEQ multiplex PCR; TCRdb's version includes in-frame clones alone and lacks a portion of them. The sample has some 70,000 clones, 55% to 65% seen once. Sequenced material: PBMCs. These TCRs come from a woman between 45 and 60 years old in good health and CMV-seronegative.

The rearrangement joins TRBV18 to TRBJ2-5; D is perhaps TRBD1 (6 bases). Germline loops: CDR1 KGHSH, CDR2 LQKENI. The CDR3 consists of 14 residues. Deletions cut 3 bases from V and 1 base from J, with 9 bases between. CDR3 DNA: TGTGCCAGCTCACCGTTGGACAGCCAAGAGACCCAGTACTTC. Translation: CASSPLDSQETQYF.

As regards this clone: The junction departs from the called germline gene at one end, perhaps through a read error. The chain links TRBV5-1 to TRBJ2-7, with 7 positions matching TRBD1. The length of the CDR3 is 14 residues. Germline V lookup: CDR1 SGHRS, CDR2 YFSETQ. The CDR3 region is CASPPGGSSSEQYF. The CDR3 bases are TGCGCCAGCCCGCCAGGGGGTTCGTCCTCCGAGCAGTACTTC.

This rearrangement joins TRBV28 to TRBJ1-1; D not resolved. Trimming removed 7 bases from V and 4 bases from J, with 16 bases in between. The CDR3 runs to 14 residues. Germline CDR1 reads MDHEN; CDR2 reads SYDVKM. CDR3: CASTMPLTGTEAFF. The CDR3 DNA follows: TGTGCCAGCACCATGCCCCTGACGGGCACTGAAGCTTTCTTT.

In this sample, this clone turned up once. The chain joins TRBV18 to TRBJ1-2; 10 nucleotides align to TRBD1. This CDR3 region has 14 residues. Germline V gene sequence: CDR1 KGHSH, CDR2 LQKENI. V shed 3 bases, J shed 8 bases, and the junction held 6 bases outside the gene matches. CDR3 in DNA: TGTGCCAGCTCACCGGGGACAGGGGACAGCGGCTACACCTTC. This sequence encodes CASSPGTGDSGYTF.

In its sample, this clone was seen a few times. V gene TRBV5-6 combines with J gene TRBJ1-1, with D possibly matching TRBD1 (6 bases). Germline CDR1 is SGHDT and CDR2 is YYEEEE. The CDR3 length is 14 residues. V was pared by 1 base and J by 1 base, with 8 bases between. Here the CDR3 reads CASSLRTENTEAFF. Here the CDR3 DNA reads TGTGCCAGCAGCTTGAGGACAGAGAACACTGAAGCTTTCTTT.

This clone showed up just a few times. The V call is TRBV27, the J call TRBJ2-4; 7 positions match TRBD1. CDR1 is MNHEY, CDR2 SMNVEV, per germline (reference sequence). The CDR3 extends over 16 amino acids. J was trimmed by 0 bases and V by 6 bases; bases with no gene match: 8. CDR3 protein: CASRQGSPLAKNIQYF. The CDR3 DNA follows: TGTGCCAGCAGACAGGGGTCACCCCTAGCCAAAAACATTCAGTACTTC.

This clone was detected ten times or more. The V gene is TRBV5-1, the J gene TRBJ2-1; maybe TRBD1 (6 bases). The CDR3 is 15 residues long. Per germline, CDR1 SGHRS and CDR2 YFSETQ. Trimming stripped 3 bases from V and 0 bases from J, with 10 bases between. CDR3 DNA sequence: TGCGCCAGCAGCTCACAGGGTAGCTCCTACAATGAGCAGTTCTTC. Amino acids: CASSSQGSSYNEQFF.

The chain is built from TRBV11-3 and TRBJ2-5, with 7 bases lining up with TRBD1. This CDR3 is 14 amino acids long. Germline CDR1 is SGHNT and CDR2 is YENEEA. V trimming: 5 bases; J trimming: 2 bases; junction bases outside the gene matches: 5. This CDR3 is CASSQGTAQETQYF. CDR3 coding DNA: TGTGCCAGCAGCCAAGGGACAGCACAAGAGACCCAGTACTTC.

V usage is TRBV5-4 and J usage is TRBJ1-2, with TRBD1 identical over 7 bases. The V and J ends lost 6 bases and 4 bases, in that order; junction bases with no gene match: 15. The CDR3 runs 16 residues. CDR1 is SGHNT and CDR2 is YYREEE in the germline V gene (reference sequence). DNA of the CDR3: TGTGCCAGCACCAAAGAGGAGGGACAGTTTTCCTATGGCTACACCTTC. Encoded protein: CASTKEEGQFSYGYTF. Drawing the rest from reference TRBV5-4 and TRBJ1-2, the complete variable domain is ETGVTQSPTHLIKTRGQQVTLRCSSQSGHNTVSWYQQALGQGPQFIFQYYREEENGRGNFPPRFSGLQFPNYSSELNVNALELDDSALYLCASTKEEGQFSYGYTFGSGTRLTVV.